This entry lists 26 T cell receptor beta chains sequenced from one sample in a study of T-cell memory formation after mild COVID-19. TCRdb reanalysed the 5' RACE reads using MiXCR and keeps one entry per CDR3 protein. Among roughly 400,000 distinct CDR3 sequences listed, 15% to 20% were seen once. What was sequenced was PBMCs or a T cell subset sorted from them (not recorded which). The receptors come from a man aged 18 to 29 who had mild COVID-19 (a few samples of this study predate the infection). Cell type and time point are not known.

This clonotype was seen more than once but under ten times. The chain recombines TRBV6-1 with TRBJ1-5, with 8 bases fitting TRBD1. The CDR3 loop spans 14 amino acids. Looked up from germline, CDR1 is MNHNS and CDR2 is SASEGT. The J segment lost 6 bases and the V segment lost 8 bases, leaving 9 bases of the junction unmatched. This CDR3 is CASLDRAKSQPQHF. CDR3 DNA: TGTGCCAGCTTGGACAGGGCGAAGTCTCAGCCCCAGCATTTT.

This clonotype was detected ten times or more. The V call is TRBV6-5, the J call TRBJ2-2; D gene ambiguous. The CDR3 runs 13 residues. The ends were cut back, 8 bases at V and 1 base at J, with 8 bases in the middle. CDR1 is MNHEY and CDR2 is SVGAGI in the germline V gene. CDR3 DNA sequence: TGTGCCAGCTACGTACAGAACACCGGGGAGCTGTTTTTT. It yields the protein CASYVQNTGELFF.

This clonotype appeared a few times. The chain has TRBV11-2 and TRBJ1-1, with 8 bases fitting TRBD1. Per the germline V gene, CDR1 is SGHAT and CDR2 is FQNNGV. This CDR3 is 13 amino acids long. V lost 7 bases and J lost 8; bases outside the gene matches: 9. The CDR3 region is CASITTGAMEAFF. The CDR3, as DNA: TGTGCCAGCATCACGACAGGGGCTATGGAAGCTTTCTTT.

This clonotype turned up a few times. CDR3 sequence: CASTPIGENIQYF. The CDR3 DNA reads TGTGCCAGCACCCCTATTGGGGAAAACATTCAGTACTTC. This chain links TRBV7-2 with TRBJ2-4; no clear D gene. V lost 7 bases and J lost 5, with 12 bases in between. The CDR3 contains 13 residues. Per germline, CDR1 SGHTA and CDR2 FQGNSA.

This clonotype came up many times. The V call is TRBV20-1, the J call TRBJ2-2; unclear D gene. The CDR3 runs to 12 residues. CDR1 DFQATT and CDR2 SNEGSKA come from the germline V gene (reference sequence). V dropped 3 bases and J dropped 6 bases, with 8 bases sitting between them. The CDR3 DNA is TGCAGTGCTAGTCCCGGGTCCGGGGAGCTGTTTTTT. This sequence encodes CSASPGSGELFF.

Here the CDR3 reads CASSTRQGSYEQYF. As DNA, the CDR3 is TGCGCCAGCAGCACCAGACAGGGTTCCTACGAGCAGTACTTC. The rearrangement uses TRBV5-1 and TRBJ2-7, with 7 nucleotides matching TRBD1. Germline CDR1 reads SGHRS; CDR2 reads YFSETQ. V shed 4 bases and J 1 base; nucleotides not matched to a gene: 5. The CDR3 totals 14 residues.

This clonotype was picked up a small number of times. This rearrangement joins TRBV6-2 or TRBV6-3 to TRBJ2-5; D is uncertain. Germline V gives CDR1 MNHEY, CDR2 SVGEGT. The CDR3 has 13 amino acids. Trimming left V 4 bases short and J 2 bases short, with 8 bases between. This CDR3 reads CASSSLSQETQYF. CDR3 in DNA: TGTGCCAGCAGTTCCCTGTCACAAGAGACCCAGTACTTC.

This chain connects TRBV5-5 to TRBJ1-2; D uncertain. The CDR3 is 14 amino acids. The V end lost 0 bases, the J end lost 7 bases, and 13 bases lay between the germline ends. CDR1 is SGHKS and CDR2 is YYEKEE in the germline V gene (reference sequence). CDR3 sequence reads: CASSLASAGRGYTF. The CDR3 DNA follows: TGTGCCAGCAGCTTGGCGTCCGCCGGTCGTGGCTACACCTTC.

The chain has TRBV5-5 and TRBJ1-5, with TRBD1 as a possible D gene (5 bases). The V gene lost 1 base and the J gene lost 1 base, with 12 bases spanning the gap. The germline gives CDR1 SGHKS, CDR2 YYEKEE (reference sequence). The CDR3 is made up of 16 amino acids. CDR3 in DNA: TGTGCCAGCAGCTTGCGATCCGGGGCAAGCAATCAGCCCCAGCATTTT. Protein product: CASSLRSGASNQPQHF.

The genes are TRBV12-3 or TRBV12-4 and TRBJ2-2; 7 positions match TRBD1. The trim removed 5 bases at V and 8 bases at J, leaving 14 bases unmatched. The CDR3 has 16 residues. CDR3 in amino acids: CASSPGTAAISGELFF. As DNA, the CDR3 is TGTGCCAGCAGTCCCGGGACAGCGGCCATATCTGGGGAGCTGTTTTTT.

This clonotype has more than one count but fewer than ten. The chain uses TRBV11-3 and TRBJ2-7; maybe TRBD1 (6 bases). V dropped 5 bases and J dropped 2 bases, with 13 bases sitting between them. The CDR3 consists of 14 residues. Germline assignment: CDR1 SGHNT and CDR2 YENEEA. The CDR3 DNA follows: TGTGCCAGCAGCCCCACAGGGAACGCCTACGAGCAGTACTTC. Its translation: CASSPTGNAYEQYF. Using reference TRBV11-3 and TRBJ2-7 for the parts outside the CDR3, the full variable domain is EAGVVQSPRYKIIEKKQPVAFWCNPISGHNTLYWYLQNLGQGPELLIRYENEEAVDDSQLPKDRFSAERLKGVDSTLKIQPAELGDSAVYLCASSPTGNAYEQYFGPGTRLTVT.

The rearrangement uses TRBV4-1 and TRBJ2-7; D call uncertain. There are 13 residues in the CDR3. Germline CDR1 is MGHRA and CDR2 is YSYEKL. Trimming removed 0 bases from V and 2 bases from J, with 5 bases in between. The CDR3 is CASSQEGPYEQYF. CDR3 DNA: TGCGCCAGCAGCCAAGAAGGCCCCTACGAGCAGTACTTC.

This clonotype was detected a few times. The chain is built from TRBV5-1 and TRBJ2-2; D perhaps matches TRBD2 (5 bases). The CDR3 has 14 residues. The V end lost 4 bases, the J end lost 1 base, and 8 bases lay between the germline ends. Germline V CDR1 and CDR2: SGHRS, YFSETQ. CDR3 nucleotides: TGCGCCAGCAGCGACGGGGTGAACACCGGGGAGCTGTTTTTT. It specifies CASSDGVNTGELFF.

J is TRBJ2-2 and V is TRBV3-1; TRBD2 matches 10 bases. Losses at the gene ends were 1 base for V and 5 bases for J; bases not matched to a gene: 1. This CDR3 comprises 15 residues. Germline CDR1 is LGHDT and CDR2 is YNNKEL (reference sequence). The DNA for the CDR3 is TGTGCCAGCAGCCAAGTGGGACTAGCGACCGGGGAGCTGTTTTTT. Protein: CASSQVGLATGELFF.

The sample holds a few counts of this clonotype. CDR3 region: CASSARPGYQETQYF. For the CDR3, the DNA is TGTGCCAGCAGCGCCCGTCCAGGGTATCAAGAGACCCAGTACTTC. This rearrangement joins TRBV7-3 to TRBJ2-5, with a weak D call TRBD1 (5 bases). The V and J ends lost 5 bases and 2 bases respectively, with 15 bases between them. The CDR3 loop spans 15 amino acids. Germline CDR1 reads SGHTA; CDR2 reads FQGTGA.

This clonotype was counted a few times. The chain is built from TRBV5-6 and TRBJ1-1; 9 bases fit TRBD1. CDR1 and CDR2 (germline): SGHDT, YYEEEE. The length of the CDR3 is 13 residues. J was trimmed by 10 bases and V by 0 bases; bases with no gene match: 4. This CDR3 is CASSLDRGHGAFF. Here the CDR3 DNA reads TGTGCCAGCAGCTTGGACAGGGGGCATGGAGCTTTCTTT. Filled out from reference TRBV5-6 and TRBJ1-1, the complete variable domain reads DAGVTQSPTHLIKTRGQQVTLRCSPKSGHDTVSWYQQALGQGPQFIFQYYEEEERQRGNFPDRFSGHQFPNYSSELNVNALLLGDSALYLCASSLDRGHGAFFGQGTRLTVV.

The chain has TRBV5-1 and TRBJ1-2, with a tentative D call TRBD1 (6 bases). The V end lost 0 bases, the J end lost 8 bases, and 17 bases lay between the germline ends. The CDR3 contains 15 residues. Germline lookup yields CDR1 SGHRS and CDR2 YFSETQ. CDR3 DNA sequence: TGCGCCAGCAGCTTGGCCGGGGGACACTCTAAAGGCTACACCTTC. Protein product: CASSLAGGHSKGYTF.

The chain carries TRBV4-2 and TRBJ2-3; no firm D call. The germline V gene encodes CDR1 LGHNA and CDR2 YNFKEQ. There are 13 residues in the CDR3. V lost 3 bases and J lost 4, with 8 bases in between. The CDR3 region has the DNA TGTGCCAGCAGCCAGCGCTGGCCAGATACGCAGTATTTT. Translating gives CASSQRWPDTQYF.

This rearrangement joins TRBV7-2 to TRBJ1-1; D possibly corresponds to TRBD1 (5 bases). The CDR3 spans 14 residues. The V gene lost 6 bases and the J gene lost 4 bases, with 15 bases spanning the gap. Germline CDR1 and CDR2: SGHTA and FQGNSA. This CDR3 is CASRLWGGGTEAFF. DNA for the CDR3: TGTGCCAGCAGGCTATGGGGGGGAGGCACTGAAGCTTTCTTT.

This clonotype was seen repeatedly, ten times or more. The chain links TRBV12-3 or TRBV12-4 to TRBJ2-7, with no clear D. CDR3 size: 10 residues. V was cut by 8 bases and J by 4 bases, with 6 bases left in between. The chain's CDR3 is CASGDYEQYF. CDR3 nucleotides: TGTGCCAGCGGGGATTACGAGCAGTACTTC.

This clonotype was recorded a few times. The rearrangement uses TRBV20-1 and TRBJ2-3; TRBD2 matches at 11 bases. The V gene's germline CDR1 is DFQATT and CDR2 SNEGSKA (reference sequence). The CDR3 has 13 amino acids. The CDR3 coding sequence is TGCAGCGTGACTAGCGGGGAAACAGATACGCAGTATTTT. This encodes CSVTSGETDTQYF.

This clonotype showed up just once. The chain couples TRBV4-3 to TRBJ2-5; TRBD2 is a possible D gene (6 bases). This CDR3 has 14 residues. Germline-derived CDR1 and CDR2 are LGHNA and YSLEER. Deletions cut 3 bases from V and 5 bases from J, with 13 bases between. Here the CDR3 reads CASSHLGGGETQYF. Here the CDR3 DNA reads TGCGCCAGCAGCCACCTCGGGGGAGGTGAGACCCAGTACTTC.

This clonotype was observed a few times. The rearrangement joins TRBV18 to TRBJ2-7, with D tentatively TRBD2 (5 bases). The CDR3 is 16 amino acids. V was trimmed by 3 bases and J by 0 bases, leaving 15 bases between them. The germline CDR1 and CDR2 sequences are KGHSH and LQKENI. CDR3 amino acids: CASSPASGSPSYEQYF. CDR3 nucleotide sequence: TGTGCCAGCTCACCCGCTTCGGGAAGCCCCTCCTACGAGCAGTACTTC. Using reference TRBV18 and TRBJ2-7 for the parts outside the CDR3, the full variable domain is NAGVMQNPRHLVRRRGQEARLRCSPMKGHSHVYWYRQLPEEGLKFMVYLQKENIIDESGMPKERFSAEFPKEGPSILRIQQVVRGDSAAYFCASSPASGSPSYEQYFGPGTRLTVT.

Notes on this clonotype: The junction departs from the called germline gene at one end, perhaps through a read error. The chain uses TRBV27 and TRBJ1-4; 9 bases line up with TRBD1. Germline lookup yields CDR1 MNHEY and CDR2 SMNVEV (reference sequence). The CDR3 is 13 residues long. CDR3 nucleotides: TGTGCCAGCAGTTTAAGAAAGGGACAGGGCTTAGTCTTT. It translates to CASSLRKGQGLVF.

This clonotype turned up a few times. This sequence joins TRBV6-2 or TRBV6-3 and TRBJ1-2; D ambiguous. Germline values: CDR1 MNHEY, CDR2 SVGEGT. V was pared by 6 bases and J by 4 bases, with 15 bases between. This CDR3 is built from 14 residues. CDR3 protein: CASSRPGELYGYTF. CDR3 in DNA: TGTGCCAGCAGCCGGCCTGGAGAGCTCTATGGCTACACCTTC.

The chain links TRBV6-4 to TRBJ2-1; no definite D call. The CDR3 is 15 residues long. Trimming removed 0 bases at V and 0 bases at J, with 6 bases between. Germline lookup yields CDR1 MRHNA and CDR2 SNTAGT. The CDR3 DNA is TGTGCCAGCAGTGACTCAAGGGACTCCTACAATGAGCAGTTCTTC. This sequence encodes CASSDSRDSYNEQFF.